Presented here are 25 T cell receptor beta chains from one specimen sequenced in a study of blood T cells in healthy people across ages. It was with a sample-barcoded 5' primer and a J-beta primer mix that a second PCR of roughly 7 to 11 cycles was run. From the 5' RACE reads, TCRdb called clonotypes with MiXCR, one entry per CDR3 protein. The top ten hold 7.7% of the sample, which has around 1,700,000 distinct CDR3 sequences, about 30% seen once. Sequenced: blood. The receptor set was obtained from a woman in her twenties or thirties in good health.

With regard to this clonotype: Sequence at one end of the junction differs from germline and may be a read error. The rearrangement uses TRBV6-5 and TRBJ1-4, with 7 bases fitting TRBD1. CDR3 length: 13 residues. CDR1 and CDR2 from the germline V gene are MNHEY and SVGAGI. CDR3: CASSRDRDEKRFF. In DNA, the CDR3 is TGTGCCAGCAGTCGCGACAGGGATGAAAAACGGTTTTTT.

The table lists this clonotype with many counts. The chain recombines TRBV3-1 with TRBJ2-1; 7 bases map to TRBD2. J gave up 15 bases and V 0 bases, and 5 bases lay outside the gene matches. This CDR3 has 12 amino acids. Germline V gives CDR1 LGHDT, CDR2 YNNKEL (reference sequence). CDR3 DNA sequence: TGTGCCAGCAGCCAAGAGGGCGGGAGAGGGTTCTTC. Translation: CASSQEGGRGFF.

This clonotype occurred many times. The V gene is TRBV20-1, the J gene TRBJ2-5; tentative D call: TRBD2 (6 bases). This CDR3 spans 12 amino acids. The germline V gene encodes CDR1 DFQATT and CDR2 SNEGSKA (reference sequence). Trimming left V 1 base short and J 3 bases short, with 6 bases between. As DNA, the CDR3 is TGCAGTGCTAGAGCGGGGGAAGAGACCCAGTACTTC. This codes for CSARAGEETQYF.

This clonotype came up a few times. V gene TRBV28 combines with J gene TRBJ1-2; possibly TRBD1 for D (6 bases). CDR1 MDHEN and CDR2 SYDVKM come from the germline V gene. The CDR3 is 13 residues long. V was trimmed by 7 bases and J by 1 base, leaving 10 bases between them. The CDR3 nucleotides are TGTGCCAGCAACCGGGACAATAACTATGGCTACACCTTC. Its protein is CASNRDNNYGYTF.

The chain has TRBV15 and TRBJ1-4, with D unclear. The germline V gene has CDR1 LNHNV and CDR2 YYDKDF (reference sequence). V lost 1 base, J lost 0 bases, and 6 bases lay in between. The CDR3 has 15 amino acids. CDR3 DNA sequence: TGTGCCACCAGCAGAGGGGCCTCAACTAATGAAAAACTGTTTTTT. As protein: CATSRGASTNEKLFF.

This clonotype was seen a few times. The chain has TRBV7-3 and TRBJ2-3; TRBD1 matches at 9 bases. The CDR3 contains 17 residues. The ends lost 6 bases at V and 1 base at J; junction bases unmatched: 11. Per the germline V gene, CDR1 is SGHTA and CDR2 is FQGTGA. DNA for the CDR3: TGTGCCAGCAGTCCACGGGGACAGGGTCTAGGCACAGATACGCAGTATTTT. Protein: CASSPRGQGLGTDTQYF.

The chain uses TRBV18 and TRBJ2-7, with D perhaps matching TRBD1 or TRBD2 (5 bases each). This CDR3 contains 13 residues. The germline V gene encodes CDR1 KGHSH and CDR2 LQKENI. The V end was cut by 3 bases, the J end by 5 bases, with 11 bases between. CDR3 residues: CASSPGARDEQYF. In DNA form, the CDR3 reads TGTGCCAGCTCACCCGGGGCCAGGGACGAGCAGTACTTC.

Worth noting for this clonotype: One end of the junction varies from germline; a read error may be responsible. V usage is TRBV20-1 and J usage is TRBJ2-5; D unclear. Germline-derived CDR1 and CDR2 are DFQATT and SNEGSKA (reference sequence). This CDR3 comprises 11 residues. The CDR3: CSASHQEPQYF. CDR3 in DNA: TGCAGTGCCAGTCACCAAGAGCCCCAGTACTTC.

The gene calls are TRBV28 and TRBJ2-5; D is undetermined. Germline V gene data show CDR1 as MDHEN and CDR2 as SYDVKM. Between the trimmed V and J ends, which lost 6 bases and 4 bases, there was a span of 9 bases. The CDR3 covers 12 residues. DNA for the CDR3: TGTGCCAGCAGGTCCGCAATAGAGACCCAGTACTTC. Protein sequence: CASRSAIETQYF.

This clonotype has a handful of counts. One end of the junction fails to match germline, which may point to a read error. V and J are TRBV28 and TRBJ2-6, with 12 bases matching TRBD1. CDR1 and CDR2 (germline): MDHEN, SYDVKM. The CDR3 has 20 residues. CDR3 sequence (DNA): TGTGCCAGCAGTGTTGTACCCGGCGGGACAGGGGGCTCTGGGGCCAATGTCCTGACTTTC. This encodes CASSVVPGGTGGSGANVLTF.

This clonotype has only a few counts. This chain uses TRBV7-2 with TRBJ2-1; 8 nucleotides agree with TRBD2. With V trimmed by 3 bases and J by 10 bases, 5 bases remained unmatched. CDR1 SGHTA and CDR2 FQGNSA come from the germline V gene. The CDR3 spans 13 residues. The CDR3 here is CASSFEGLGEQFF. In DNA form, the CDR3 reads TGTGCCAGCAGCTTTGAGGGACTAGGGGAGCAGTTCTTC.

In its sample, this clonotype was seen many times. The chain has TRBV29-1 and TRBJ2-6; the D is unclear. CDR1 is SQVTM and CDR2 is ANQGSEA in the germline V gene. The CDR3 sequence is 15 residues long. Between the trimmed V and J ends, which lost 3 bases and 0 bases, there was a span of 9 bases. CDR3 loop: CSVEWGSSGANVLTF. The CDR3 DNA sequence: TGCAGCGTTGAGTGGGGTAGCTCTGGGGCCAACGTCCTGACTTTC.

This clonotype showed up just a few times. V and J are TRBV5-1 and TRBJ1-2, with D hard to call. CDR1 and CDR2 from the germline V gene are SGHRS and YFSETQ. This CDR3 is 14 amino acids long. The V and J ends lost 6 bases and 4 bases respectively, with 16 bases between them. CDR3 amino acids: CASTPLGGGYGYTF. CDR3 DNA: TGCGCCAGCACCCCTCTGGGAGGTGGCTATGGCTACACCTTC.

This clonotype was picked up many times. The rearrangement joins TRBV6-5 to TRBJ2-7; 8 bases line up with TRBD1. Per germline, CDR1 MNHEY and CDR2 SVGAGI. The J segment lost 3 bases and the V segment lost 2 bases, leaving 9 bases of the junction unmatched. This CDR3 region has 16 residues. The CDR3 DNA reads TGTGCCAGCAGTTACGGGGCCGGGACAGGCCGCTACGAGCAGTACTTC. As protein: CASSYGAGTGRYEQYF.

The rearrangement uses TRBV7-9 and TRBJ2-1; 8 positions agree with TRBD1. This CDR3 is built from 13 residues. V shed 6 bases, J shed 8 bases, and the junction held 6 bases outside the gene matches. CDR1 is SEHNR and CDR2 is FQNEAQ in the germline V gene (reference sequence). The CDR3 region has the DNA TGTGCCAGCAGGCCACCAGGGGGCGATGAGCAGTTCTTC. Protein sequence: CASRPPGGDEQFF. Supplemented by reference TRBV7-9 and TRBJ2-1, the full variable domain reads DTGVSQNPRHKITKRGQNVTFRCDPISEHNRLYWYRQTLGQGPEFLTYFQNEAQLEKSRLLSDRFSAERPKGSFSTLEIQRTEQGDSAMYLCASRPPGGDEQFFGPGTRLTVL.

In its sample, this clonotype was seen a few times. The junction and the germline gene differ at one end; a read error may be behind it. The rearrangement uses TRBV4-1 and TRBJ2-6; D gene uncertain. The CDR3 is 16 residues long. CDR1 and CDR2 from the germline V gene are MGHRA and YSYEKL. CDR3 sequence (DNA): TGCGTCAGCAGCCAAGGATTGGGATCTGGGGCCAACGTCCTGACTTTC. Its translation: CVSSQGLGSGANVLTF.

At least ten counts were recorded for this clonotype. The chain recombines TRBV15 with TRBJ2-1; TRBD1 or TRBD2 may be the D gene (5 bases each). Germline assignment: CDR1 LNHNV and CDR2 YYDKDF (reference sequence). The germline V and J ends were trimmed by 4 bases and 3 bases, with 16 bases remaining between them. This CDR3 region has 16 residues. The chain's CDR3 is CATSMGRGTYYNEQFF. CDR3 nucleotides: TGTGCCACCAGCATGGGGCGAGGGACCTACTACAATGAGCAGTTCTTC. The full variable domain, in which reference TRBV15 and TRBJ2-1 provide the parts outside the CDR3, is DAMVIQNPRYQVTQFGKPVTLSCSQTLNHNVMYWYQQKSSQAPKLLFHYYDKDFNNEADTPDNFQSRRPNTSFCFLDIRSPGLGDTAMYLCATSMGRGTYYNEQFFGPGTRLTVL.

This sequence joins TRBV5-1 and TRBJ2-1, with TRBD2 matching over 7 bases. CDR1 is SGHRS, CDR2 YFSETQ, per germline. The CDR3 length is 14 residues. V was pared by 3 bases and J by 7 bases, with 7 bases of the junction left unmatched. The CDR3 region has the DNA TGCGCCAGCAGCTCACTAGCGAAAGGGAATGAGCAGTTCTTC. It encodes CASSSLAKGNEQFF.

This clonotype has more than one count but fewer than ten. The chain uses TRBV4-3 and TRBJ1-1; D is uncertain. Trimming cost V 2 bases and J 4 bases, with 8 bases left between them. The CDR3 sequence is 13 residues long. CDR1 LGHNA and CDR2 YSLEER come from the germline V gene. CDR3 nucleotide sequence: TGCGCCAGCAGCCAACTAAGGGCCACTGAAGCTTTCTTT. It translates to CASSQLRATEAFF.

This clonotype was counted a few times. V gene TRBV5-5 combines with J gene TRBJ1-1, with D possibly matching TRBD1 (6 bases). Germline lookup yields CDR1 SGHKS and CDR2 YYEKEE (reference sequence). The length of the CDR3 is 17 residues. V was shortened by 0 bases and J by 1 base, with 16 bases between the two germline ends. The CDR3 nucleotides read TGTGCCAGCAGCTTGGCAGGGGCAGGGGCTGGGAACACTGAAGCTTTCTTT. Translated: CASSLAGAGAGNTEAFF.

The CDR3 bases are TGCGCCAGCAGCCAAAACCCTAGCGGGAGGGTCTACGAGCAGTACTTC. Its protein product is CASSQNPSGRVYEQYF. V is TRBV4-3 and J is TRBJ2-7; the match to TRBD2 covers 12 bases. Germline V CDR1 and CDR2: LGHNA, YSLEER. Losses at the gene ends were 2 bases for V and 3 bases for J; bases not matched to a gene: 5. The CDR3 runs 16 residues.

This clonotype was recorded many times. The chain employs TRBV6-2 or TRBV6-3 and TRBJ2-1; D is uncertain. Looked up from germline, CDR1 is MNHEY and CDR2 is SVGEGT. Trimming left V 2 bases short and J 5 bases short, with 7 bases between. The CDR3 spans 13 residues. The CDR3: CASSYMLNNEQFF. CDR3 nucleotides: TGTGCCAGCAGTTACATGCTAAACAATGAGCAGTTCTTC.

This clonotype was recorded only once. The V call is TRBV13, the J call TRBJ2-4; the match to TRBD1 covers 8 bases. Germline-derived CDR1 and CDR2 are PRHDT and FYEKMQ (reference sequence). V trimming: 5 bases; J trimming: 7 bases; junction bases outside the gene matches: 7. CDR3 length equals 14 residues. CDR3 in DNA: TGTGCCAGCAGCAGTAGGACAGGGCGGAACATTCAGTACTTC. Protein sequence: CASSSRTGRNIQYF.

This chain connects TRBV18 to TRBJ1-6; 12 nucleotides match TRBD1. In germline, CDR1 is KGHSH, CDR2 LQKENI. This CDR3 has 16 amino acids. V lost 3 bases and J lost 7; bases outside the gene matches: 4. The CDR3 nucleotides read TGTGCCAGCTCACCCGGGACAGGGGGCTTAAATTCACCCCTCCACTTT. This codes for CASSPGTGGLNSPLHF.

This clonotype was detected ten times or more. The chain joins TRBV20-1 to TRBJ2-7; 11 bases agree with TRBD1. J lost 2 bases, V lost 7 bases, and 7 bases had no gene match. The CDR3 spans 14 residues. CDR1 and CDR2 from the germline V gene are DFQATT and SNEGSKA (reference sequence). The CDR3 is CSVEPGQGAYEQYF. The CDR3 bases are TGCAGTGTTGAACCGGGACAGGGGGCCTACGAGCAGTACTTC.